This TCR beta chain was obtained from a study of TET2 disruption in CD19-targeted CAR T cells (dated by TCRdb to 2017 to 2018). For context, the study as a whole: The number of samples was determined by the original clinical trial design and by which samples were available, and no additional inclusion criteria were applied.

The CDR3 sequence holds 18 residues, the cysteine and phenylalanine included. Part of the CDR3 DNA is given, 45 bases translated from base 1. Here V drops 4 bases and J drops 8 bases, and the junction holds 14 bases not matched to any gene. In the germline V gene, CDR1 corresponds to KGHSH and CDR2 to LQKENI. The treatment or condition label, as the study defines it: autologous CTL019 cells: CD19 CAR with 4-1BB and CD3 zeta domains. The CD19 CAR incorporated TCR zeta and 4-1BB costimulatory signaling domains. T cells for CTL019 manufacturing were collected from peripheral blood by leukapheresis. The DNeasy Blood and Tissue Kit was used to extract genomic DNA from pre-infusion T cells, peripheral blood, or sorted post-infusion T cells. What the study reported, not specific to this receptor: Conclusions about the CAR T cells of the patient were based on extensive analysis of a single subject.

The immunoSEQ assay was used for deep sequencing of the TCR beta chain. The authors' pipeline ran thus. Only productive TCR beta rearrangements were used to compute clonotype frequencies. TCRdb limited this immuneACCESS table to in-frame rearrangements with V and J called. A share of clones is missing; checked studies link under half to unresolved V genes, and the rest is unexplained. Clonal size and the V and J genes are those of that table, whereas D and trimming came from the DNA. This sample's records show 20,000 to 30,000 clones. Of the sample, around 1.9% is held by the ten largest clones. No count is logged; frequency rates this clone as medium-sized (0.01 to 0.1%). What this receptor recognizes is not known. The read halts 3 residues ahead of the CDR3 end, with the missing end drawn from the germline J gene.

The sample in question was CD8- CAR+ T cells sorted from cultured blood T cells, obtained for CD19 CAR T cell therapy. The cell subset or site label corresponds to: CD8-negative CAR-positive T cells from the infusion product. This TCR came from a man aged 70-80 years with chronic lymphocytic leukemia. This sequence uses TRBV18 and TRBJ2-1, with 13 central nucleotides matching TRBD2. The CDR3 region reads CASSRLLAGGPEVDEQFF. The part of the CDR3 DNA that was read is TGTGCCAGCTCACGCTTACTAGCGGGGGGGCCGGAGGTGGATGAG.